These 14 T cell receptor beta chains originate from one sample sequenced in a study of tumor-infiltrating lymphocytes in primary liver carcinoma. cDNA specific to TCR beta was made from 500 ng of total RNA, with a constant-region primer employed for priming. TCR beta libraries came from three nested multiplex PCR rounds using slightly modified ARM-PCR. TRBV1-TRBV30 forward and Cbeta reverse primers drove the first two roughly 10-cycle rounds. One entry per CDR3 protein results from TCRdb running MiXCR on the multiplex PCR reads. This table has fewer than 200,000 distinct CDR3 sequences, around four fifths appearing once. The tissue used was unsorted bulk material of about 17-33 mg. RNA and DNA were co-extracted from it with the AllPrep DNA/RNA mini kit. Sequencing was carried out using tumor tissue from primary liver carcinoma. The receptors come from a man aged 35-49 years with primary liver carcinoma and hepatitis B virus infection.

This clonotype occurred many times. The rearrangement uses TRBV5-1 and TRBJ1-3; the D is unclear. The CDR3 length is 18 residues. Trimming stripped 1 base from V and 2 bases from J, with 19 bases between. The germline V gene encodes CDR1 SGHRS and CDR2 YFSETQ. The CDR3 region is CASSLSSPVKGTGNTIYF. In DNA form, the CDR3 reads TGCGCCAGCAGCTTGTCTTCGCCCGTAAAAGGGACTGGAAACACCATATATTTT.

In the case of this clonotype: The germline gene is not matched at one end of the junction; a read error may be the cause. The V call is TRBV5-6, the J call TRBJ2-1, with D possibly being TRBD2 (6 bases). Germline loops: CDR1 SGHDT, CDR2 YYEEEE. This CDR3 is 16 amino acids long. The CDR3 sequence: CASRLDLAGIGDKQFF. CDR3 DNA: TGTGCCAGCAGATTGGATTTGGCGGGAATCGGCGATAAGCAGTTCTTC.

This rearrangement joins TRBV6-5 to TRBJ2-7; a weak D match, TRBD2 (6 bases). This CDR3 spans 15 amino acids. V lost 6 bases and J lost 13, with 28 bases in between. Per the germline V gene, CDR1 is MNHEY and CDR2 is SVGAGI. CDR3 sequence: CASSAPGLSSYGQYF. The CDR3 region has the DNA TGTGCCAGCAGCGCCCCGGGACTGTCCTCCTACGGGCAATACTTC.

As regards this clonotype: This clone may be a read error of a much larger clone one base away. V and J are TRBV7-9 and TRBJ2-2, with D possibly matching TRBD2 (6 bases). CDR3 length equals 14 residues. Per germline, CDR1 SEHNR and CDR2 FQNEAQ (reference sequence). CDR3 in amino acids: CASGFGGDGGELFF. The CDR3 DNA sequence: TGTGCCAGCGGCTTCGGGGGTGACGGCGGGGAGCTGTTTTTT.

The CDR3 bases are TGTGCCAGTAGCCCCCTCTGGCTGAACACTGAAGCTTTCTTT. This gives the protein CASSPLWLNTEAFF. J is TRBJ1-1 and V is TRBV11-2; D unclear. CDR1 and CDR2 (germline): SGHAT, FQNNGV. This CDR3 has 14 amino acids. V was pared by 9 bases and J by 0 bases, with 14 bases between.

As for this clonotype: Germline is not matched at one junction end, which may reflect a read error. This chain connects TRBV6-7 to TRBJ2-7; D is perhaps TRBD2 (5 bases). TRBV6-7 is reported as an ORF; its role is uncertain. The CDR3 length is 16 residues. Here the CDR3 reads CASSKDQRSRAYEQYF. CDR3 sequence (DNA): TGTGCAAGCAGTAAGGACCAGCGGAGCCGGGCCTACGAGCAGTACTTC.

This chain links TRBV12-3 or TRBV12-4 with TRBJ1-2, with D possibly matching TRBD1 (5 bases). Deletions cut 3 bases from V and 13 bases from J, with 24 bases between. This CDR3 has 15 residues. This chain's CDR3 is CASSFTGDPNYGCTF. Written as DNA, the CDR3 is TGTGCCAGCAGTTTCACCGGGGACCCTAACTATGGGTGCACCTTC.

The rearrangement uses TRBV28 and TRBJ2-7; perhaps TRBD2 as D (7 bases). The CDR3 is made up of 15 amino acids. Germline V CDR1 and CDR2: MDHEN, SYDVKM. V was cut by 8 bases and J by 8 bases, with 25 bases left in between. The CDR3 DNA reads as TGTGCCAGCTCCCACAAAAGCAGGGGACTATACAAGCAGTACTTC. It codes for CASSHKSRGLYKQYF.

With regard to this clonotype: Compared with germline, one end of the junction differs, possibly owing to a read error. This chain links TRBV7-9 with TRBJ2-1, with 7 bases that match TRBD2. This CDR3 region has 16 residues. Germline-derived CDR1 and CDR2 are SEHNR and FQNEAQ (reference sequence). CDR3 sequence (DNA): TGTGCCAGCAGCTCCCTGGGGGGGAGCTCCTACAATGAGCAGATCTTC. Translated: CASSSLGGSSYNEQIF.

Worth noting for this clonotype: This CDR3 is missing its conserved last phenylalanine or tryptophan, likely due to a read error. The chain couples TRBV29-1 to TRBJ2-1; possible D gene TRBD2, 6 bases. Per the germline V gene, CDR1 is SQVTM and CDR2 is ANQGSEA. V lost 3 bases to trimming and J lost 13 bases, with 13 bases between them. CDR3 length equals 11 residues. CDR3 bases: TGCAGCGTTGACCCCCCGCGGGACCAGTTCGTC. It translates to CSVDPPRDQFV.

As concerns this clonotype: At one end the junction does not follow the germline gene, possibly because of a read error. This sequence joins TRBV12-3 or TRBV12-4 and TRBJ1-1; D is unclear. CDR3 length: 13 amino acids. CDR3 nucleotides: TGTGCCAGCACTTTATCAGAGGCCGCTGAAGCTTTCTTT. It codes for CASTLSEAAEAFF.

The chain recombines TRBV12-3 or TRBV12-4 with TRBJ2-2, with no clear D. The CDR3 totals 12 residues. The germline V and J ends were trimmed by 8 bases and 12 bases, with 16 bases remaining between them. This CDR3 is CASVYATRKLFF. CDR3 nucleotide sequence: TGTGCCAGCGTCTATGCAACCCGGAAGCTGTTTTTT.

There are many counts of this clonotype. J is TRBJ2-4 and V is TRBV4-1; D is undetermined. With 4 bases removed from V and 6 bases from J, the gap between germline ends came to 16 bases. CDR1 MGHRA and CDR2 YSYEKL come from the germline V gene. The CDR3 covers 15 residues. CDR3 nucleotide sequence: TGCGCCAGCAGCCCAGTCTTACAGAAAGGAAACATTCAGTACTTC. Translating gives CASSPVLQKGNIQYF.

Comment on this clonotype: This may be a read error: a much more frequent sequence differs by one nucleotide. This chain connects TRBV30 to TRBJ2-7, with D unresolved. V shed 0 bases and J shed 2 bases, with 8 bases lying between them. The V gene's germline CDR1 is GTSNPN and CDR2 SVGIG (reference sequence). This CDR3 contains 13 residues. CDR3 region: CAWSVHGPYEQYF. CDR3 DNA sequence: TGTGCCTGGAGTGTACATGGGCCCTACGAGCAGTACTTC. Supplemented by reference TRBV30 and TRBJ2-7, the full variable domain reads SQTIHQWPATLVQPVGSPLSLECTVEGTSNPNLYWYRQAAGRGLQLLFYSVGIGQISSEVPQNLSASRPQDRQFILSSKKLLLSDSGFYLCAWSVHGPYEQYFGPGTRLTVT.